Below are 9 T cell receptor beta chains sequenced from a single sample in a study of shared clonotypes between healthy human individuals. Naive-designated CD8 cells lacked CD45RO, were positively enriched for CCR7, and omitted terminally differentiated effector memory CD45RA+ cells. Only in-frame clones appear in the TCRdb table, and some are missing; sequencing was by immunoSEQ multiplex PCR. The table lists about 700,000 clones, about 90% of them singletons, with 24% in the top ten. Sequencing was performed on naive CD8+ T cells sorted from blood. The receptors derive from a man under 40 in good health.

This chain connects TRBV2 to TRBJ1-1; possibly TRBD1 for D (6 bases). Germline V CDR1 and CDR2: SNHLY, FYNNEI. The CDR3 consists of 13 residues. V lost 6 bases and J 4 bases, leaving 12 bases between the germline ends. This CDR3 reads CASSPGGFTEAFF. DNA for the CDR3: TGTGCCAGCAGCCCGGGGGGCTTCACTGAAGCTTTCTTT.

This chain links TRBV5-4 with TRBJ2-7, with D perhaps matching TRBD1 (6 bases). The CDR3 spans 14 residues. V was cut by 4 bases and J by 2 bases, with 13 bases left in between. The V gene's germline CDR1 is SGHNT and CDR2 YYREEE (reference sequence). The CDR3 bases are TGTGCCAGCAGCCCTGAGGGGGAAGCCTACGAGCAGTACTTC. This encodes CASSPEGEAYEQYF.

V gene TRBV12-5 combines with J gene TRBJ2-6, with a weak D call TRBD1 (5 bases). The CDR3 contains 18 residues. Germline loops: CDR1 LGHNT, CDR2 FRNRAP. Trimming left V 1 base short and J 0 bases short, with 13 bases between. Here the CDR3 reads CASGLGGGASSGANVLTF. CDR3 nucleotides: TGTGCTAGTGGTTTGGGGGGTGGGGCCAGCTCTGGGGCCAACGTCCTGACTTTC.

J is TRBJ2-2 and V is TRBV5-1, with 7 nucleotides matching TRBD1. The CDR3 is 16 residues long. Per germline, CDR1 SGHRS and CDR2 YFSETQ. J lost 2 bases, V lost 0 bases, and 4 bases had no gene match. This chain's CDR3 is CASSLAGTANTGELFF. Here the CDR3 DNA reads TGCGCCAGCAGCTTGGCGGGGACAGCTAACACCGGGGAGCTGTTTTTT.

The chain uses TRBV16 and TRBJ2-1; D is unresolved. Trimming removed 4 bases at V and 3 bases at J, with 10 bases between. The germline CDR1 and CDR2 sequences are KGHSY and FQNENV. The CDR3 runs to 14 residues. CDR3 nucleotides: TGTGCCAGCAGCCCCCCGGTGGGCTACAATGAGCAGTTCTTC. As protein: CASSPPVGYNEQFF.

The chain is built from TRBV27 and TRBJ2-6; no clear D gene. V was shortened by 8 bases and J by 0 bases, with 8 bases between the two germline ends. Germline assignment: CDR1 MNHEY and CDR2 SMNVEV (reference sequence). CDR3 size: 14 residues. The CDR3 sequence: CASGWGSGANVLTF. The CDR3 DNA reads as TGTGCCAGCGGGTGGGGCTCTGGGGCCAACGTCCTGACTTTC.

This chain links TRBV7-9 with TRBJ2-2; D is unresolved. The CDR3 extends over 15 amino acids. The V gene lost 4 bases and the J gene lost 0 bases, with 9 bases spanning the gap. In germline, CDR1 is SEHNR, CDR2 FQNEAQ (reference sequence). The DNA for the CDR3 is TGTGCCAGCAGCTCCAAGGGCTCGAACACCGGGGAGCTGTTTTTT. It yields the protein CASSSKGSNTGELFF.

V is TRBV2 and J is TRBJ1-3, with TRBD1 identical over 7 bases. CDR1 and CDR2 from the germline V gene are SNHLY and FYNNEI. The CDR3 is made up of 19 amino acids. After removal of 0 bases from V and 8 bases from J, the junction contained 19 bases not matched to a gene. CDR3 sequence (DNA): TGTGCCAGCAGTGAAGCGCTTCGGGCACGAAGGGGGCGCGAGGACACCATATATTTT. The encoded protein is CASSEALRARRGREDTIYF.

This chain links TRBV7-3 with TRBJ2-5; TRBD2 agrees at 14 bases. V lost 5 bases, J lost 5 bases, and 4 bases stayed unmatched. Germline V lookup: CDR1 SGHTA, CDR2 FQGTGA. The CDR3 runs to 15 residues. CDR3 amino acids: CASSIGLAGGETQYF. The CDR3 nucleotides are TGTGCCAGCAGCATAGGACTAGCGGGAGGTGAGACCCAGTACTTC.